Shown below are 2 T cell receptor beta chains from a single sample sequenced in a study of post-analysis software for immune sequencing data. The study, taken as a whole, reports: Five TRBV segments, TRBV5-6, TRBV5-1 and TRBV20-1 among them, were found more frequent in patients than controls.

cDNA libraries of TCR beta carried unique molecular identifiers. TCRdb called the PCR reads again in MiXCR, with one record for every CDR3 protein. The table has about 430,000 distinct CDR3 sequences, about 40% seen once. The antigens these receptors bind are not known. What was sequenced was blood. The receptors derive from a girl aged 2 to 10 with multiple sclerosis.

The CDR3 DNA sequence: TGCAGCGCCTCTCAAGGACAGACGTCGTACTATGGCTACACCTTC. This encodes CSASQGQTSYYGYTF. The chain carries TRBV29-1 and TRBJ1-2; D perhaps matches TRBD1 (6 bases). There are 15 residues in the CDR3. With 7 bases removed from V and 3 bases from J, the gap between germline ends came to 21 bases. Germline loops: CDR1 SQVTM, CDR2 ANQGSEA.

V usage is TRBV28 and J usage is TRBJ1-5; 9 nucleotides match TRBD1. The CDR3 totals 19 residues. The V gene's germline CDR1 is MDHEN and CDR2 SYDVKM. The V and J ends lost 3 bases and 2 bases, in that order; junction bases with no gene match: 14. The CDR3 loop reads CASSFDRGAVSKGNQPQHF. The CDR3 DNA follows: TGTGCCAGCAGTTTCGACAGGGGGGCGGTTTCGAAAGGCAATCAGCCCCAGCATTTT. The full variable domain, its missing parts supplied by reference TRBV28 and TRBJ1-5, is DVKVTQSSRYLVKRTGEKVFLECVQDMDHENMFWYRQDPGLGLRLIYFSYDVKMKEKGDIPEGYSVSREKKERFSLILESASTNQTSMYLCASSFDRGAVSKGNQPQHFGDGTRLSIL.